The clone carrying this TCR beta chain was detected only a few times. Its antigen is not known. Survey-level resolution applied to immunoSEQ assay v3.0. The table came from immunoSEQ multiplex PCR; TCRdb's copy has only in-frame clones and leaves some out. The data hold 30,000 to 40,000 clones, with 70% to 90% observed a single time. With V trimmed by 5 bases and J by 0 bases, 7 bases remained unmatched. From germline, CDR1 is LNHNV and CDR2 YYDKDF (reference sequence). The CDR3 totals 16 residues. Amounts of about 0.9-11 million cryopreserved PBMC were held in the samples before DNA extraction. This sample is part of a study of long-term antiretroviral therapy in people with HIV. Looking at the study overall: The earliest samples came from an era when ART typically awaited falling CD4 counts. The study's findings and limits: The repertoire was dominated at all time points by clones expanded before ART. Diversity remained lower than transplant donor controls, even though it increased after ART.

Sequenced material: unsorted PBMCs, taken 1.1 years after starting antiretroviral therapy. The rearrangement joins TRBV15 to TRBJ2-1, with 7 bases identical to TRBD2. The source is a man aged 18 to 29 with HIV. CDR3: CATSGVGGDSYNEQFF. CDR3 in DNA: TGTGCCACCAGCGGGGTGGGGGGGGACTCCTACAATGAGCAGTTCTTC.